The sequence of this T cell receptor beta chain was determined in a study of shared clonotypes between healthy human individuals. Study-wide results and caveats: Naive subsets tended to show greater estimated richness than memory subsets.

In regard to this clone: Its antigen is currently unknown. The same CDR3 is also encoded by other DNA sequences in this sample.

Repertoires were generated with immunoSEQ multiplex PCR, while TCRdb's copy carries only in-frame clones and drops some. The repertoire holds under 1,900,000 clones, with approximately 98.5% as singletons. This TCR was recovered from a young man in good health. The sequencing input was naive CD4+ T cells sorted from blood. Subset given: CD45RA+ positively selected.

This CDR3 is CASSVGGSTYEQYF. CDR3 bases: TGTGCCAGCAGCGTAGGGGGGAGCACCTACGAGCAGTACTTC. The gene calls are TRBV9 and TRBJ2-7; D may be TRBD1 or TRBD2 (5 bases each). This CDR3 spans 14 amino acids. Germline CDR1 and CDR2: SGDLS and YYNGEE. V gave up 0 bases and J gave up 2 bases, with 9 bases separating them. The whole variable domain, filled in from reference TRBV9 and TRBJ2-7, reads DSGVTQTPKHLITATGQRVTLRCSPRSGDLSVYWYQQSLDQGLQFLIQYYNGEERAKGNILERFSAQQFPDLHSELNLSSLELGDSALYFCASSVGGSTYEQYFGPGTRLTVT.